This T cell receptor (beta chain) was obtained from a study of blood T cells in healthy people across ages. Per the germline V gene, CDR1 is DFQATT and CDR2 is SNEGSKA (reference sequence). This CDR3 comprises 13 residues. Trimming removed 5 bases at V and 5 bases at J, with 15 bases between. Study-level findings and limits: Greater diversity and more naive CD4+ cells were seen in long-lived donors than in aged donors.

On this clonotype itself: Its antigen is unidentified.

PCR was performed a second time for roughly 7 to 11 cycles using a sample-barcoded 5' primer and a J-beta primer mix. TCRdb re-analysed the 5' RACE reads in MiXCR, keeping a single row per CDR3 protein. The sample yields some 1.7 million distinct CDR3 sequences, roughly 27% seen once. The receptor was derived from a woman in her 30s in good health. Sample: blood. The rearrangement joins TRBV20-1 to TRBJ2-5; D is ambiguous. The chain's CDR3 is CSAAGAQTETQYF. In DNA form, the CDR3 reads TGCAGTGCTGCTGGCGCTCAAACGGAGACCCAGTACTTC.